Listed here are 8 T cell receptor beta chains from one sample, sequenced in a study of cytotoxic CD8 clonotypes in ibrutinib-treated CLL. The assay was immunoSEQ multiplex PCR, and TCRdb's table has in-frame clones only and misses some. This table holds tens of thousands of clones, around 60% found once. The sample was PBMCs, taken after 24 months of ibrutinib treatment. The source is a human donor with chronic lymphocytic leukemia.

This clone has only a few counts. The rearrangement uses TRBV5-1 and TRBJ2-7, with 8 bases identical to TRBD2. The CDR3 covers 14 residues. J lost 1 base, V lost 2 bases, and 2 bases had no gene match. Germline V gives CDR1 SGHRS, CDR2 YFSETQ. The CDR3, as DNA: TGCGCCAGCAGCTTCTCTAGCGGGTCCTACGAGCAGTACTTC. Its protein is CASSFSSGSYEQYF.

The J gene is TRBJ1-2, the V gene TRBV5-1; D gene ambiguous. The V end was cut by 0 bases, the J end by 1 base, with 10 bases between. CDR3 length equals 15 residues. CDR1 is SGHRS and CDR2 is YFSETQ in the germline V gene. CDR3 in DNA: TGCGCCAGCAGCTTGGTTGTCAACAATAACTATGGCTACACCTTC. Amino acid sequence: CASSLVVNNNYGYTF. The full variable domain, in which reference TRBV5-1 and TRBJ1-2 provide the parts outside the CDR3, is KAGVTQTPRYLIKTRGQQVTLSCSPISGHRSVSWYQQTPGQGLQFLFEYFSETQRNKGNFPGRFSGRQFSNSRSEMNVSTLELGDSALYLCASSLVVNNNYGYTFGSGTRLTVV.

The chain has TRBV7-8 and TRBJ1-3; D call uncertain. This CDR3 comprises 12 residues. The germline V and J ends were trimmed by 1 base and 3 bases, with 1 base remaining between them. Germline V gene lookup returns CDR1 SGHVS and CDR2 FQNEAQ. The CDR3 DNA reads TGTGCCAGCAGCTTAGTTGGAAACACCATATATTTT. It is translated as CASSLVGNTIYF. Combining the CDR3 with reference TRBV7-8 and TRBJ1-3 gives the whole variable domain GAGVSQSPRYKVAKRGQDVALRCDPISGHVSLFWYQQALGQGPEFLTYFQNEAQLDKSGLPSDRFFAERPEGSVSTLKIQRTQQEDSAVYLCASSLVGNTIYFGEGSWLTVV.

The CDR3 here is CASSPFYNEQYF. The DNA for the CDR3 is TGTGCCAGCAGCCCCTTTTACAACGAGCAGTACTTC. The chain carries TRBV7-2 and TRBJ2-7; D ambiguous. Germline CDR1 SGHTA, CDR2 FQGNSA. The CDR3 totals 12 residues. Trimming cost V 5 bases and J 5 bases, with 10 bases left between them.

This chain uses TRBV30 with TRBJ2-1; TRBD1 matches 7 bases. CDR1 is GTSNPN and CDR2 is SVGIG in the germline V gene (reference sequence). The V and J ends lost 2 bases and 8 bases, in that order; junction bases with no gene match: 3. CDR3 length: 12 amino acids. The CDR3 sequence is CAWSFTGDEQFF. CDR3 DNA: TGTGCCTGGAGTTTCACAGGGGATGAGCAGTTCTTC.

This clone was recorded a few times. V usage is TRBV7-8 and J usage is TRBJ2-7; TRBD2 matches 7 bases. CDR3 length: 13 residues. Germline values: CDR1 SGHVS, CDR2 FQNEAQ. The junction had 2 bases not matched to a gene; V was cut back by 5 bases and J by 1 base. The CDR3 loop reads CASSPGGSYEQYV. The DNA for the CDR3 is TGTGCCAGCAGCCCCGGGGGGTCCTACGAGCAGTACGTC.

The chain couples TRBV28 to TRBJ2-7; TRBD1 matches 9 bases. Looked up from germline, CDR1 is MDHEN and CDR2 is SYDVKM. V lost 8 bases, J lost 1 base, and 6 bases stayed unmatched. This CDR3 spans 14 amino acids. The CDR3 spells CASRGQGHSYEQYF. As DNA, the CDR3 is TGTGCCAGCCGAGGACAGGGGCATTCCTACGAGCAGTACTTC.

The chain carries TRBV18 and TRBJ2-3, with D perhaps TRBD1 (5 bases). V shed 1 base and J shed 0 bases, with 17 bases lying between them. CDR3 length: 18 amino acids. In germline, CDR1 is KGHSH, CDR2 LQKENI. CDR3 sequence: CASSPLVGALTSTDTQYF. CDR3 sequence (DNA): TGTGCCAGCTCACCACTGGTAGGGGCCCTCACTAGCACAGATACGCAGTATTTT.